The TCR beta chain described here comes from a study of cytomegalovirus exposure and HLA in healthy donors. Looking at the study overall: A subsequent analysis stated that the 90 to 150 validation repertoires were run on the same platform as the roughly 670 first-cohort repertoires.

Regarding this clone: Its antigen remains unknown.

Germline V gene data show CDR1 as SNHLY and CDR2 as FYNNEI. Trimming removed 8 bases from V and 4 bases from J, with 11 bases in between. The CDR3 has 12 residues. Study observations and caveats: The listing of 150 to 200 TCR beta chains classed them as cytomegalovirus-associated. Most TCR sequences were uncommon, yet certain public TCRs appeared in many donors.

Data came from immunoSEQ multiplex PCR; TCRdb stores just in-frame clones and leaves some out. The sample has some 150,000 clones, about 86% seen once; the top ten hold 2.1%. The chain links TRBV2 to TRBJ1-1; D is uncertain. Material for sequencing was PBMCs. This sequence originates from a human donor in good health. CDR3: CASPRVGTEAFF. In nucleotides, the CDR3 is TGTGCCAGCCCCCGGGTGGGCACTGAAGCTTTCTTT.